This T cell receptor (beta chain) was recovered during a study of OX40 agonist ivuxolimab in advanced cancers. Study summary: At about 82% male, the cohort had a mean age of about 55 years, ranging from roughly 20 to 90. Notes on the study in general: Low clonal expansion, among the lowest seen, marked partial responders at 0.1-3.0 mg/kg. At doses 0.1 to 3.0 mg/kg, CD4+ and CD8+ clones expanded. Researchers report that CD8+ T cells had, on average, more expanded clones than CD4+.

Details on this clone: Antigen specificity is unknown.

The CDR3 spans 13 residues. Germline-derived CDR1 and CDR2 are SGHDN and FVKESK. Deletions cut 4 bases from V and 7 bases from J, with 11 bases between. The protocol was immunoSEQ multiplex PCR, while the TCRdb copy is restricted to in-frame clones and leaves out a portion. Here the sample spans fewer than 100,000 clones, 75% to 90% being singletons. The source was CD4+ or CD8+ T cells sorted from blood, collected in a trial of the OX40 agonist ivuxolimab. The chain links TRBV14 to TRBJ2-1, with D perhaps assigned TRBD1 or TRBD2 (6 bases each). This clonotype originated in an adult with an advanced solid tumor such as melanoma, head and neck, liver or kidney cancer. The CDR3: CASSRGAGNEQFF. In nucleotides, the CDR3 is TGTGCCAGCAGCCGGGGGGCAGGGAATGAGCAGTTCTTC.